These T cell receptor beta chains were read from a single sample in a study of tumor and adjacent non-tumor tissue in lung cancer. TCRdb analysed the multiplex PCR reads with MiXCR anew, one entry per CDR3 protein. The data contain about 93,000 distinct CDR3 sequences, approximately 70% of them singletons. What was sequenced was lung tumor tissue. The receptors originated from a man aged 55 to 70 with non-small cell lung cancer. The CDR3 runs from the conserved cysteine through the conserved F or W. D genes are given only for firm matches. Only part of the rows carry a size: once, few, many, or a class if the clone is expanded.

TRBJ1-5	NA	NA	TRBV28	TGTGTCAGTAGTTTTCGGCAGCCAGATCAGCCCCAGCATTTT	CVSSFRQPDQPQHF
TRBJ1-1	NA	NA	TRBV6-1	TGTGCCAGCAGTGAAGTGGCCAGGGGCAACTTTGAAGCTTTCTTT	CASSEVARGNFEAFF
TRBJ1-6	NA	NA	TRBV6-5	TGTGCCAGCAGCTACTCTGGGGGGACCGACAATTCACCCCTCCACTTT	CASSYSGGTDNSPLHF
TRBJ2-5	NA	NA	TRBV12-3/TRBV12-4	TGTGCCAGCAGTTTAAGCGTGGCGGAGACCCAGTACTTC	CASSLSVAETQYF
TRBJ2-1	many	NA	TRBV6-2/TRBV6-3	TGTGCCAGCAGTCCCGACAGCTACAATGAGCAGTTCTTC	CASSPDSYNEQFF
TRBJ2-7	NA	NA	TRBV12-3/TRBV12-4	TGTGCCAGCAGTCTCCGAGCTATACATGGTGAACAGTACTTC	CASSLRAIHGEQYF
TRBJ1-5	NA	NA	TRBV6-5	TGTGCCAGCTTAAAAGCAGGGGGCAATCAGCCCCAGCATTTT	CASLKAGGNQPQHF
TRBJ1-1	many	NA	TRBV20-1	TGCAGTGCCAGGGACACTTGGAATGAAGCTTTCTTT	CSARDTWNEAFF
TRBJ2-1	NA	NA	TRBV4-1	TGCGCTAGCAGCCAAATGCCTACCGCTAATGAGCAGTTCTTC	CASSQMPTANEQFF
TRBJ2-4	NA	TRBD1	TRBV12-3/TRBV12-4	TGTGCCAGCAGTTCCGACAGGGTAGCCGAAAACATTCAGTACTTC	CASSSDRVAENIQYF
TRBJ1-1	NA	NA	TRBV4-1	TGCGCCAGCAGTTTTATCAGGGTGGACACTGAAGCTGTCTTT	CASSFIRVDTEAVF
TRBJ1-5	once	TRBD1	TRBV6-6	TGTGCCAGCAGTCCATATATACAGATTGGACAGGAGGACAGTCAGCCCCAGCATTTT	CASSPYIQIGQEDSQPQHF